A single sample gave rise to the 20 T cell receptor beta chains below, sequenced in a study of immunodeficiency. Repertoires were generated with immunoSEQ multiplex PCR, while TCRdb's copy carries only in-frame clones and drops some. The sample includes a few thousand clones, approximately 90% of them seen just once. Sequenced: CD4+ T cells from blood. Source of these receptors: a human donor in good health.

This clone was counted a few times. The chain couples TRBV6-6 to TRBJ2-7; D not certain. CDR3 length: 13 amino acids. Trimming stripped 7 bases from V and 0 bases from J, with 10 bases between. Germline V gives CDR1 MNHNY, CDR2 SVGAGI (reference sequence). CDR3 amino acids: CASTYGVSYEQYF. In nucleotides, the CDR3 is TGTGCCAGCACCTACGGCGTCTCCTACGAGCAGTACTTC.

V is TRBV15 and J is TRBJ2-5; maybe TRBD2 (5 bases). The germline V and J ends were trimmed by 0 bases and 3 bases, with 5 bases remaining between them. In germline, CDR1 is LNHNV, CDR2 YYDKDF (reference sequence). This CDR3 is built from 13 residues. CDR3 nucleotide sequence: TGTGCCACCAGCAGAGACGGGAAAGAGACCCAGTACTTC. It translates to CATSRDGKETQYF.

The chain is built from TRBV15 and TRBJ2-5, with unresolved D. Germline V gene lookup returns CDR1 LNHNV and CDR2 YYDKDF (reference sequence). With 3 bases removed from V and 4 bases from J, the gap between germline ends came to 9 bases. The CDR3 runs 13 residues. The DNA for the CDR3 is TGTGCCACCAGCAGGGACGTGGGAGAGACCCAGTACTTC. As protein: CATSRDVGETQYF.

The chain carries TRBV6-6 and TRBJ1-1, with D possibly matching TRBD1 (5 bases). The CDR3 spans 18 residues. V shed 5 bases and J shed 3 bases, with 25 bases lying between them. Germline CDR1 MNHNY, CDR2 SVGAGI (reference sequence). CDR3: CASSLRVLGLRGDTEAFF. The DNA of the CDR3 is TGTGCCAGCAGTCTTAGAGTTCTCGGGCTTCGAGGGGACACTGAAGCTTTCTTT.

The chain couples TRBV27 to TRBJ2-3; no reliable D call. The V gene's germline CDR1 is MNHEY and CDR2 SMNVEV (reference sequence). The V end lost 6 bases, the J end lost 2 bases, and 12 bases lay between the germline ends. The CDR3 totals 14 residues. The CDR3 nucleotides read TGTGCCAGCAGGATGGTTGGGAACACAGATACGCAGTATTTT. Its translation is CASRMVGNTDTQYF.

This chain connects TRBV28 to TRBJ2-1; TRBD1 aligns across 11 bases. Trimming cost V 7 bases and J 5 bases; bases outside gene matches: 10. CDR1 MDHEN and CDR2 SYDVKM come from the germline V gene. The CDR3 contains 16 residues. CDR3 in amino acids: CASTSLGQGANNEQFF. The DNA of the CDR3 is TGTGCCAGCACCTCATTAGGACAGGGGGCAAACAATGAGCAGTTCTTC.

The CDR3: CAISESRGGINEQFF. The CDR3 DNA is TGTGCCATCAGTGAGTCGAGAGGGGGCATAAATGAGCAGTTCTTC. The rearrangement uses TRBV10-3 and TRBJ2-1; TRBD1 agrees at 7 bases. V shed 0 bases and J 7 bases; nucleotides not matched to a gene: 6. Germline CDR1 ENHRY, CDR2 SYGVKD. The CDR3 runs to 15 residues.

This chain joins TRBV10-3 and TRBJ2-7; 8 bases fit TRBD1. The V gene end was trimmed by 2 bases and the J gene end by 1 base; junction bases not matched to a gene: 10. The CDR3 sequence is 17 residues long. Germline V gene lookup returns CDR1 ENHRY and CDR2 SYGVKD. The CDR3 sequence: CAISEPLTGQASYEQYF. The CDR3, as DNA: TGTGCCATCAGTGAGCCCCTGACGGGACAGGCTTCCTACGAGCAGTACTTC.

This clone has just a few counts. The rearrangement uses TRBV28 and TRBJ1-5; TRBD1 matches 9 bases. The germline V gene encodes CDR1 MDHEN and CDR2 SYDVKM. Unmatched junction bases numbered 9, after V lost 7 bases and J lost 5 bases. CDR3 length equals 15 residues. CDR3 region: CASNSDRGIHQPQHF. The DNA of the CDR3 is TGTGCCAGCAACTCGGACAGGGGTATACATCAGCCCCAGCATTTT. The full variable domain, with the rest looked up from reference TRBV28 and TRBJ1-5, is DVKVTQSSRYLVKRTGEKVFLECVQDMDHENMFWYRQDPGLGLRLIYFSYDVKMKEKGDIPEGYSVSREKKERFSLILESASTNQTSMYLCASNSDRGIHQPQHFGDGTRLSIL.

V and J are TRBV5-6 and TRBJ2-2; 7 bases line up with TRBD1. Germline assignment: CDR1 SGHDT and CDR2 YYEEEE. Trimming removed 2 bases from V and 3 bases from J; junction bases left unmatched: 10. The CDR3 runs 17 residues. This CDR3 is CASSLLTGKIDTGELFF. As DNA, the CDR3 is TGTGCCAGCAGCTTATTGACAGGGAAGATTGACACCGGGGAGCTGTTTTTT.

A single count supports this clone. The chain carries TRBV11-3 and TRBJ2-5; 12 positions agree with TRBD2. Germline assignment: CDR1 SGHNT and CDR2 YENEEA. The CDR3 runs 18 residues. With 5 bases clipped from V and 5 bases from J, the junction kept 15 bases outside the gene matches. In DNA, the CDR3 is TGTGCCAGCAGCCTTAGGTGGGCTAGCGGGAGGGAGGTGGAGACCCAGTACTTC. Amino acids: CASSLRWASGREVETQYF.

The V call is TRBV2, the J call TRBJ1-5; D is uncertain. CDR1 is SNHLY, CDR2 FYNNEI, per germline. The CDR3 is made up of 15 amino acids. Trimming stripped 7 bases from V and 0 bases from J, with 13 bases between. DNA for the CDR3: TGTGCCAGCACGGACTCGCGGGTTAGCAATCAGCCCCAGCATTTT. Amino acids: CASTDSRVSNQPQHF.

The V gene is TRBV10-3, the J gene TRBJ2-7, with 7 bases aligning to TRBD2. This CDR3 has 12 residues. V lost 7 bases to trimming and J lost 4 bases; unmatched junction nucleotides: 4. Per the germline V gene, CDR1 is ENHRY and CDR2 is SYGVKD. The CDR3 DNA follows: TGTGCCATCACCCCGGGAGGATACGAGCAGTACTTC. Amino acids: CAITPGGYEQYF.

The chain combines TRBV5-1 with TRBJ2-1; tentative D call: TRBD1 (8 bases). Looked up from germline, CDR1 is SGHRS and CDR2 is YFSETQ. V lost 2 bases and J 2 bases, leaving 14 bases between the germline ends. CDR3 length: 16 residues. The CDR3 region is CASSFDTGGAYNEQFF. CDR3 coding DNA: TGCGCCAGCAGCTTTGACACAGGGGGGGCCTACAATGAGCAGTTCTTC.

The CDR3 coding sequence is TGTGCCAGCAGTCCCAGGGAGAGCACTGAAGCTTTCTTT. Encoded protein: CASSPRESTEAFF. The chain is built from TRBV12-3 or TRBV12-4 and TRBJ1-1, with D possibly matching TRBD1 (5 bases). The CDR3 consists of 13 residues. V was clipped by 5 bases and J by 4 bases, with 11 bases between them.

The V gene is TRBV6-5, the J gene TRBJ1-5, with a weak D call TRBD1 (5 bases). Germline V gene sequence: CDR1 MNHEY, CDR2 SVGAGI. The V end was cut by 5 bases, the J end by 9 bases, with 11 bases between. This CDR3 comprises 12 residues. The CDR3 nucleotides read TGTGCCAGCAGTCCACGGGGGGGGCCCCAGCATTTT. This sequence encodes CASSPRGGPQHF.

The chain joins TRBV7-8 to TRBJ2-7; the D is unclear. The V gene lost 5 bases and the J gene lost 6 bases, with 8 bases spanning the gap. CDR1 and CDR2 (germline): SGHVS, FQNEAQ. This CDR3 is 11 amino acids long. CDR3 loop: CASSRLGEQYF. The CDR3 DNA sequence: TGTGCCAGCAGCCGCCTTGGCGAGCAGTACTTC.

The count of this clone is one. The CDR3 DNA reads as TGTGCCAGCAGAACAGGGCCCTATAATTCACCCCTCCACTTT. It codes for CASRTGPYNSPLHF. V gene TRBV6-6 combines with J gene TRBJ1-6; TRBD1 might be the D (6 bases). The CDR3 runs to 14 residues. The V end lost 6 bases, the J end lost 2 bases, and 8 bases lay between the germline ends. Germline-derived CDR1 and CDR2 are MNHNY and SVGAGI (reference sequence).

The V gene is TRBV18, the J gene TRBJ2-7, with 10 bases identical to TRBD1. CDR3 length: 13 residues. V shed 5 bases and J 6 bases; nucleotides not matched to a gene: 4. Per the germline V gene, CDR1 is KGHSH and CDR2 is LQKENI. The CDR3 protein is CASSRDRGGEQYF. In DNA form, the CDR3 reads TGTGCCAGCTCAAGGGACAGGGGAGGCGAGCAGTACTTC.

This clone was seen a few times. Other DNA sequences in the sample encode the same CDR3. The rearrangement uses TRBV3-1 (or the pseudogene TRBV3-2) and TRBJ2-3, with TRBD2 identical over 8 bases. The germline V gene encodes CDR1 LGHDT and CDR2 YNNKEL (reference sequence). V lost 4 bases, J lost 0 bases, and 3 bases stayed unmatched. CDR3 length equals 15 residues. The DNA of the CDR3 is TGTGCCAGCAGCCCTACTAGCGGCAGCACAGATACGCAGTATTTT. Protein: CASSPTSGSTDTQYF.